The clone carrying this TCR beta chain was counted only a few times. Antigen specificity is unknown. The germline CDR1 and CDR2 sequences are DFQATT and SNEGSKA (reference sequence). V dropped 4 bases and J dropped 8 bases, with 11 bases sitting between them. This CDR3 region has 11 residues. This sample stems from a study of T cell clonotyping in hematopoietic cell transplantation. Background on the study: Recipients' pretransplant samples followed cytoreduction.

Profiling relied on immunoSEQ multiplex PCR, and the TCRdb table lists in-frame clones only, not all of them. This table holds more than 25,000 clones, 60% to 85% found once. Study conclusions and caveats: Higher Inverse Simpson Index values in graft donor and pretransplant recipient predicted broader posttransplant TCR diversity. No sorting was done, leaving CD4 and CD8 contributions mixed.

Time point: recipient sample about 28 days before transplant, after cytoreduction. Blood collection times were about day -28 and days 30, 100, 180 posttransplant. This specimen consisted of peripheral blood mononuclear cells, obtained before stem cell transplant. V and J are TRBV20-1 and TRBJ1-2; the D gene is possibly TRBD1 (5 bases). The source is a woman aged 30 to 39 with chronic myeloid leukemia. Some clones in this sample may be carry-over from other donors' samples. CDR3 coding DNA: TGCAGTGCTACAGGGATAAGCGGCTACACCTTC. It translates to CSATGISGYTF.